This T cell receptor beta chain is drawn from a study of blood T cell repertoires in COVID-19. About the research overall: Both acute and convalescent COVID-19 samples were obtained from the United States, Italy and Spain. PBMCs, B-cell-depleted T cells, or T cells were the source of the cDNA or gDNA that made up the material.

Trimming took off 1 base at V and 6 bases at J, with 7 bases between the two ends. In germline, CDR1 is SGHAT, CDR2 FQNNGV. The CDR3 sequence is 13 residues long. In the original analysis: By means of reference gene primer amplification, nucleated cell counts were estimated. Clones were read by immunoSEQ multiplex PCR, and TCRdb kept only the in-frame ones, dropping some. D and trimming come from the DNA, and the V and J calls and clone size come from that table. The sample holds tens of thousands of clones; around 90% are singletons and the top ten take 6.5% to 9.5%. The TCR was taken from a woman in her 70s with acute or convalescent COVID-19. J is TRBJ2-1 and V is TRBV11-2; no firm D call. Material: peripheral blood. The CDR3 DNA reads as TGTGCCAGCAGCTTAGGTGTAGTCAATGAGCAGTTCTTC. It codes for CASSLGVVNEQFF.